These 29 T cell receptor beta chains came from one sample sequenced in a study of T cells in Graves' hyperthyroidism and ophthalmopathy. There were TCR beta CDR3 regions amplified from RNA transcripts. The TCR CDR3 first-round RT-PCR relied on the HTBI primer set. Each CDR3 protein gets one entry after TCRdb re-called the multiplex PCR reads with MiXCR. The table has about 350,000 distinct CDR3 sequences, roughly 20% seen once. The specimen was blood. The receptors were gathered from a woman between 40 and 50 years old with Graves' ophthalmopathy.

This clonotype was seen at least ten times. CDR3 bases: TGCAGCGTTGAATCCAGGACTAGCGGGATCGGAAATGAGCAGTTCTTC. It is translated as CSVESRTSGIGNEQFF. The chain combines TRBV29-1 with TRBJ2-1, with TRBD2 matching 12 bases. The J segment lost 7 bases and the V segment lost 2 bases, leaving 9 bases of the junction unmatched. The CDR3 length is 16 residues. Germline V CDR1 and CDR2: SQVTM, ANQGSEA.

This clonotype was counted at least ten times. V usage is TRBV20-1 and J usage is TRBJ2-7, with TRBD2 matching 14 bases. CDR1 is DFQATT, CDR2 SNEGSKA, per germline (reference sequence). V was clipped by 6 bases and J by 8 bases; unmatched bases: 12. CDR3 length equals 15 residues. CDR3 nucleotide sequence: TGCAGTGCCCCGATACTGACTAGCGGGAGGGGACAGCAGTACTTC. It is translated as CSAPILTSGRGQQYF.

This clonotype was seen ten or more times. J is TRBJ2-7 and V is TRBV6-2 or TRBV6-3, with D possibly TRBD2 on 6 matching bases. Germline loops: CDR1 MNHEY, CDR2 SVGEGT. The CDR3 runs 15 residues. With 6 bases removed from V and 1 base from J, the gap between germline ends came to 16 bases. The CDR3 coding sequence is TGTGCCAGCAGACCCGGAGGGCCGTCGTCCTACGAGCAGTACTTC. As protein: CASRPGGPSSYEQYF.

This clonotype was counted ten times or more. The DNA of the CDR3 is TGTGCCAGCAGGCCACTAGCGGGCGGAGAGACCCAGTACTTC. Its protein is CASRPLAGGETQYF. The chain carries TRBV6-5 and TRBJ2-5; 9 positions agree with TRBD2. V trimming: 6 bases; J trimming: 4 bases; junction bases outside the gene matches: 6. The CDR3 sequence is 14 residues long. CDR1 is MNHEY and CDR2 is SVGAGI in the germline V gene.

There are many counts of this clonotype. CDR3 loop: CASSFPLSGGSSYEQYF. For the CDR3, the DNA is TGTGCCAGCAGTTTCCCTTTGAGTGGCGGGAGTTCCTACGAGCAGTACTTC. The rearrangement joins TRBV28 to TRBJ2-7, with 7 positions matching TRBD2. V gave up 3 bases and J gave up 1 base; unmatched junction bases: 12. The V gene's germline CDR1 is MDHEN and CDR2 SYDVKM. This CDR3 is built from 17 residues.

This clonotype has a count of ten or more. For the CDR3, the DNA is TGTGCCAGCAGCTTAGAAGCGAACACCGGGGAGCTGTTTTTT. Protein: CASSLEANTGELFF. V and J are TRBV7-9 and TRBJ2-2; no reliable D call. V was trimmed by 1 base and J by 0 bases, leaving 3 bases between them. Germline assignment: CDR1 SEHNR and CDR2 FQNEAQ (reference sequence). The CDR3 has 14 amino acids.

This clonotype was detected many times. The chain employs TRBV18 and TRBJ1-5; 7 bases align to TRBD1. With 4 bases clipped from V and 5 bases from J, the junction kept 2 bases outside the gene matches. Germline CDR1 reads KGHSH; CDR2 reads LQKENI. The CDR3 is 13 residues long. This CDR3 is CASSQGAYQPQHF. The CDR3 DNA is TGTGCCAGCTCACAGGGGGCGTATCAGCCCCAGCATTTT.

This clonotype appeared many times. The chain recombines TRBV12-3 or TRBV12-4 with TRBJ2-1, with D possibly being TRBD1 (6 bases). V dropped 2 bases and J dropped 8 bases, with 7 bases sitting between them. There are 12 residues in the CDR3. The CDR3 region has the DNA TGTGCCAGCAGTTTACAGGGGTATGAGCAGTTCTTC. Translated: CASSLQGYEQFF.

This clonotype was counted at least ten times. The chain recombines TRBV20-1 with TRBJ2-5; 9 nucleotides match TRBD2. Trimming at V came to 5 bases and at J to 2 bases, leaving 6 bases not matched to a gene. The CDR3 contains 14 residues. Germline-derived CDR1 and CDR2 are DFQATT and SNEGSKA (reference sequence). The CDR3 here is CSAARAGGQETQYF. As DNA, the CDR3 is TGCAGTGCTGCCCGGGCGGGAGGGCAAGAGACCCAGTACTTC.

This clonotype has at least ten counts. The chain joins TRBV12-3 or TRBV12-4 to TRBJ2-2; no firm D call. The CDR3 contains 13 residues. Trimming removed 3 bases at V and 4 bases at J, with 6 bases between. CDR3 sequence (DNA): TGTGCCAGCAGTTTCACCGCCACCGGGGAGCTGTTTTTT. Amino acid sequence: CASSFTATGELFF.

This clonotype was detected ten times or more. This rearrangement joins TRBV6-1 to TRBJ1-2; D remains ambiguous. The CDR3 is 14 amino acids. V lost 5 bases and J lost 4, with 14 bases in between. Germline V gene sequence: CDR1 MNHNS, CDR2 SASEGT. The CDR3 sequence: CASSTADGGYGYTF. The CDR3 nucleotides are TGTGCCAGCAGTACAGCGGACGGCGGCTATGGCTACACCTTC.

The CDR3 sequence is CASSLLARGGEAFF. DNA of the CDR3: TGTGCCAGCAGTCTACTCGCCAGGGGTGGTGAAGCTTTCTTT. The V gene is TRBV6-5, the J gene TRBJ1-1, with D perhaps matching TRBD1 (6 bases). V was clipped by 5 bases and J by 7 bases, with 17 bases between them. Germline V gene lookup returns CDR1 MNHEY and CDR2 SVGAGI. The CDR3 is 14 residues long.

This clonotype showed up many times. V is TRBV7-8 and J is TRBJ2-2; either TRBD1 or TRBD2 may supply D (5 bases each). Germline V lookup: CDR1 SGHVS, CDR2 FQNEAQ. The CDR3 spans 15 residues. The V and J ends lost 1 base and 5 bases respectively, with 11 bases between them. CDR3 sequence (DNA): TGTGCCAGCAGCTTAGGAGGGGTCGAGACCGGGGAGCTGTTTTTT. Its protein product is CASSLGGVETGELFF.

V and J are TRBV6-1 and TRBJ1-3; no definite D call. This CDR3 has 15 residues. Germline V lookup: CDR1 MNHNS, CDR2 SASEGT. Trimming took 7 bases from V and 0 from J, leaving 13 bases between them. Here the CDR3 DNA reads TGTGCCAGCACCTCAAGCCCGGGCTCTGGAAACACCATATATTTT. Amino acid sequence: CASTSSPGSGNTIYF.

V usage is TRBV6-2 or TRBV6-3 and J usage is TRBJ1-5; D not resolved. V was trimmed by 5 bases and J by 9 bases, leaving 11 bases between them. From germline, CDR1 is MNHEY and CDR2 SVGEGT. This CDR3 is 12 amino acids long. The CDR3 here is CASSPLGVPQHF. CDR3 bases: TGTGCCAGCAGTCCCCTGGGAGTGCCCCAGCATTTT.

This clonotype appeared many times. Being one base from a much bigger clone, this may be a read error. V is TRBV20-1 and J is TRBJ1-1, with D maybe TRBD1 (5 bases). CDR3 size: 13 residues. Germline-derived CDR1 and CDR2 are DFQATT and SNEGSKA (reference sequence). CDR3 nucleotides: TGCAGTGCCCACAGGAGATTGAACATTGAAGCTTTCTTT. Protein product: CSAHRRLNIEAFF.

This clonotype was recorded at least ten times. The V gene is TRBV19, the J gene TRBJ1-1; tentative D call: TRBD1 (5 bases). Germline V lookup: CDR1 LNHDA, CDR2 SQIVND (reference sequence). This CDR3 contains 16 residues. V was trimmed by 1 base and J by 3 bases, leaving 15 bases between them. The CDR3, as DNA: TGTGCCAGTAGTATAGGAGGGGTAGGGAAGGACACTGAAGCTTTCTTT. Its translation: CASSIGGVGKDTEAFF. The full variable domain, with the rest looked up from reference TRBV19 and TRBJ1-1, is DGGITQSPKYLFRKEGQNVTLSCEQNLNHDAMYWYRQDPGQGLRLIYYSQIVNDFQKGDIAEGYSVSREKKESFPLTVTSAQKNPTAFYLCASSIGGVGKDTEAFFGQGTRLTVV.

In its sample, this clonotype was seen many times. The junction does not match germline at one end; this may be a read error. The CDR3 reads CASSGESSQPQHF. CDR3 bases: TGTGCCAGCAGTGGTGAAAGCAGTCAGCCCCAGCATTTT. The rearrangement links TRBV6-1 to TRBJ1-5; no clear D gene. This CDR3 has 13 amino acids. The germline CDR1 and CDR2 sequences are MNHNS and SASEGT.

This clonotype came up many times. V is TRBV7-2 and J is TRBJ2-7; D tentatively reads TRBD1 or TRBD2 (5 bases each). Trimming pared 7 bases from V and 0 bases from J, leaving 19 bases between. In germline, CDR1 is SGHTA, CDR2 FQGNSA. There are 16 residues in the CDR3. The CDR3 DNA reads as TGTGCCAGCAACACACTCCTTCGAGGGACCTCCTACGAGCAGTACTTC. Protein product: CASNTLLRGTSYEQYF.

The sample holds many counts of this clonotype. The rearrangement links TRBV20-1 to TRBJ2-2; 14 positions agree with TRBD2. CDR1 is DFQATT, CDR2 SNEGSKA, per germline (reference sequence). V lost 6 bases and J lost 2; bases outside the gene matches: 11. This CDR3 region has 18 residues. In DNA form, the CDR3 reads TGCAGTGCCGTAAGACTAGCGGGAGGGCCAGCAAACACCGGGGAGCTGTTTTTT. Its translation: CSAVRLAGGPANTGELFF.

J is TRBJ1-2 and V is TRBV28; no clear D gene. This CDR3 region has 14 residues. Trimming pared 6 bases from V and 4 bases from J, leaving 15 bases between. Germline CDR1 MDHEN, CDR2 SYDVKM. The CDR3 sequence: CASSPTTEAYGYTF. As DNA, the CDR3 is TGTGCCAGCAGCCCAACGACCGAAGCCTATGGCTACACCTTC.

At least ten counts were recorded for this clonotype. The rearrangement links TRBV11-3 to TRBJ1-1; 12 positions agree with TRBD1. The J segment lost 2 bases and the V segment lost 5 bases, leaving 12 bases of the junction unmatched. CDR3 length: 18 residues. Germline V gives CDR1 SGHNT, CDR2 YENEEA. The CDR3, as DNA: TGTGCCAGCAGCCCCCGGGACAGGGGGCGTAGGGACAACACTGAAGCTTTCTTT. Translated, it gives CASSPRDRGRRDNTEAFF. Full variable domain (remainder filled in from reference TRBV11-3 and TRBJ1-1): EAGVVQSPRYKIIEKKQPVAFWCNPISGHNTLYWYLQNLGQGPELLIRYENEEAVDDSQLPKDRFSAERLKGVDSTLKIQPAELGDSAVYLCASSPRDRGRRDNTEAFFGQGTRLTVV.

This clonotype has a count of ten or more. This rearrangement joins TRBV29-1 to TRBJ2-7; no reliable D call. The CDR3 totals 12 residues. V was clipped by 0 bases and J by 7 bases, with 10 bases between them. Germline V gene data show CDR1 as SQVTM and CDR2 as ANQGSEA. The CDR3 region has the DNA TGCAGCGTTGAAGATCTGGGTGGGGAGCAGTACTTC. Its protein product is CSVEDLGGEQYF.

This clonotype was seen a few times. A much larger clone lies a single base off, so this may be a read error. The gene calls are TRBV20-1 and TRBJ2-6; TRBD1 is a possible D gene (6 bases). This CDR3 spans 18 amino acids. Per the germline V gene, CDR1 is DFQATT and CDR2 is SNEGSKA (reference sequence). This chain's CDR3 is CSSRDHAGVLSGANVLTF. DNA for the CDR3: TGCAGTTCTAGAGATCACGCAGGGGTTCTATCTGGGGCCAACGTCCTGACTTTC.

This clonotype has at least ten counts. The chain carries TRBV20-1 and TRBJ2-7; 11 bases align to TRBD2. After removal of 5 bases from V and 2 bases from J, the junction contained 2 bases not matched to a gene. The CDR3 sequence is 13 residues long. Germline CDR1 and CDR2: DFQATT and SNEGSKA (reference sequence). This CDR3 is CSADSGGAYEQYF. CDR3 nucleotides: TGCAGTGCTGATAGCGGGGGGGCCTACGAGCAGTACTTC.

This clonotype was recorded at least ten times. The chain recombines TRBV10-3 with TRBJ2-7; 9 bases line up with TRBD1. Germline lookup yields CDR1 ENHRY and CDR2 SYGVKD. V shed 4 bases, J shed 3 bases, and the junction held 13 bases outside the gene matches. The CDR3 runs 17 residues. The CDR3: CAISVLSPGQGGYEQYF. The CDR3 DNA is TGTGCCATCAGTGTATTATCTCCGGGACAGGGAGGCTACGAGCAGTACTTC.

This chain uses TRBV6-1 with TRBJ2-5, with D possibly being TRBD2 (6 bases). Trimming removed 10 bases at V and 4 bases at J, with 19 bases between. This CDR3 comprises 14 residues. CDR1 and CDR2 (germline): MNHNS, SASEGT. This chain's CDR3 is CATFGGKGGETQYF. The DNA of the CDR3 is TGTGCCACCTTCGGGGGAAAGGGAGGAGAGACCCAGTACTTC.

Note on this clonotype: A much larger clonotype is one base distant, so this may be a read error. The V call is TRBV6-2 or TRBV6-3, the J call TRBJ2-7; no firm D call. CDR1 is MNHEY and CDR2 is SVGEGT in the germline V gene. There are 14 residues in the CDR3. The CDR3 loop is CASSLASVGPERYF. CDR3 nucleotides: TGTGCCAGCAGTTTGGCCTCGGTTGGACCCGAGCGGTACTTC.

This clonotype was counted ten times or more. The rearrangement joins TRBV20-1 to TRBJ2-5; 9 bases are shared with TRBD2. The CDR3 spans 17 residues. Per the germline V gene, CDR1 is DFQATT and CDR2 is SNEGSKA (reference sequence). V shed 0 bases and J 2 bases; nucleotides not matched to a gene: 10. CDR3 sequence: CSARETRSGGRQETQYF. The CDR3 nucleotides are TGCAGTGCTAGAGAAACCCGTAGCGGGGGTCGTCAAGAGACCCAGTACTTC.